What follows are 30 T cell receptor beta chains derived from one specimen sequenced in a study of blood T cell repertoires in COVID-19 (dated by TCRdb to between 2020 and 2021). Libraries came from the immunoSEQ multiplex PCR assay. This is the immuneACCESS table as TCRdb keeps it, with only in-frame sequences that have V and J called. A part of the clones is gone; compared with another copy, unresolved V genes explain less than half, and the rest is unexplained. This sample lists over 150,000 clones; more than 60% were detected once. 9.5% to 15% of the sample goes to the ten largest clones. Sequenced input: peripheral blood. The receptors were gathered from a woman between 45 and 65 years old with acute or convalescent COVID-19.

V gene TRBV9 combines with J gene TRBJ2-7, with 7 bases that match TRBD2. Germline-derived CDR1 and CDR2 are SGDLS and YYNGEE. V was clipped by 4 bases and J by 0 bases; unmatched bases: 16. This CDR3 spans 18 amino acids. The CDR3 DNA follows: TGTGCCAGCAGCACTCGGGGGGATGCACATTTCTACTCCTACGAGCAGTACTTC. Amino acids: CASSTRGDAHFYSYEQYF.

The rearrangement uses TRBV6-6 and TRBJ2-3, with 13 bases fitting TRBD2. J was trimmed by 3 bases and V by 11 bases; bases with no gene match: 8. Germline CDR1 MNHNY, CDR2 SVGAGI (reference sequence). This CDR3 contains 15 residues. CDR3 residues: CAGQRLAGGTDTQYF. CDR3 nucleotides: TGTGCCGGGCAAAGACTAGCGGGAGGAACAGATACGCAGTATTTT.

The chain employs TRBV5-4 and TRBJ1-1; 11 bases align to TRBD1. The CDR3 is 14 amino acids. From germline, CDR1 is SGHNT and CDR2 YYREEE (reference sequence). With V trimmed by 3 bases and J by 5 bases, 3 bases remained unmatched. The CDR3 reads CASSSDRGRTEAFF. The CDR3, as DNA: TGTGCCAGCAGCTCGGACAGGGGGCGGACTGAAGCTTTCTTT. The complete variable domain, with remaining parts taken from reference TRBV5-4 and TRBJ1-1, reads ETGVTQSPTHLIKTRGQQVTLRCSSQSGHNTVSWYQQALGQGPQFIFQYYREEENGRGNFPPRFSGLQFPNYSSELNVNALELDDSALYLCASSSDRGRTEAFFGQGTRLTVV.

J is TRBJ1-4 and V is TRBV3-1 (or the pseudogene TRBV3-2), with D uncertain. CDR1 is LGHDT, CDR2 YNNKEL, per germline (reference sequence). Trimming took off 4 bases at V and 4 bases at J, with 13 bases between the two ends. The CDR3 loop spans 15 amino acids. The CDR3 sequence is CASSRAGLINEKLFF. The CDR3 DNA sequence: TGTGCCAGCAGCCGGGCTGGACTGATTAATGAAAAACTGTTTTTT.

CDR3 bases: TGTGCCAGCAGCGCAAAGCGGGACCTACCCTACGAGCAGTACTTC. Amino acid sequence: CASSAKRDLPYEQYF. The V and J genes are TRBV5-4 and TRBJ2-7, with TRBD2 matching 7 bases. Germline V lookup: CDR1 SGHNT, CDR2 YYREEE (reference sequence). After removal of 4 bases from V and 2 bases from J, the junction contained 9 bases not matched to a gene. There are 15 residues in the CDR3.

This clone has more than one count but fewer than ten. The chain employs TRBV4-1 and TRBJ2-5, with 8 bases identical to TRBD1. Germline V gene lookup returns CDR1 MGHRA and CDR2 YSYEKL. The CDR3 covers 16 residues. J gave up 4 bases and V 4 bases, and 11 bases lay outside the gene matches. The CDR3 sequence: CASSPLGQGVGETQYF. CDR3 nucleotides: TGCGCCAGCAGCCCCCTTGGACAGGGCGTAGGAGAGACCCAGTACTTC.

V and J are TRBV28 and TRBJ1-5, with D possibly matching TRBD1 (5 bases). CDR3 size: 17 residues. V lost 5 bases and J 2 bases, leaving 19 bases between the germline ends. Per the germline V gene, CDR1 is MDHEN and CDR2 is SYDVKM. CDR3 sequence reads: CASSPWGYQQGNQPQHF. CDR3 DNA: TGTGCCAGCAGTCCCTGGGGCTACCAACAGGGCAATCAGCCCCAGCATTTT.

As DNA, the CDR3 is TGTGCCAGCACCTATGAGGGCTTTCCGAACACTGAAGCTTTCTTT. Amino acids: CASTYEGFPNTEAFF. The genes are TRBV11-2 and TRBJ1-1; D unresolved. The CDR3 runs to 15 residues. Between the trimmed V and J ends, which lost 7 bases and 1 base, there was a span of 16 bases. Germline V gives CDR1 SGHAT, CDR2 FQNNGV.

The rearrangement joins TRBV11-3 to TRBJ2-3; a possible D gene is TRBD2 (6 bases). This CDR3 contains 13 residues. V was shortened by 0 bases and J by 6 bases, with 7 bases between the two germline ends. Germline V gene sequence: CDR1 SGHNT, CDR2 YENEEA. The DNA of the CDR3 is TGTGCCAGCAGCTTAGACAGCGGGGATACGCAGTATTTT. Residues: CASSLDSGDTQYF.

The count of this clone is one. The chain has TRBV6-5 and TRBJ2-1; weak D call: TRBD2 (6 bases). The germline V gene encodes CDR1 MNHEY and CDR2 SVGAGI. Deletions cut 2 bases from V and 7 bases from J, with 18 bases between. The CDR3 totals 16 residues. The CDR3 coding sequence is TGTGCCAGCAGTTACCCGTCGGGGGATTACAGGAATGAGCAGTTCTTC. Its protein product is CASSYPSGDYRNEQFF.

This chain connects TRBV9 to TRBJ1-1; D is uncertain. Trimming took 0 bases from V and 6 from J, leaving 9 bases between them. Looked up from germline, CDR1 is SGDLS and CDR2 is YYNGEE. The CDR3 sequence is 13 residues long. CDR3 DNA: TGTGCCAGCAGCGTAGGTCCCCCGTCTGAAGCTTTCTTT. Protein product: CASSVGPPSEAFF.

CDR3 protein: CASSLATTGAGQPQHF. The CDR3 nucleotides are TGTGCCAGCAGCTTAGCGACGACAGGGGCAGGGCAGCCCCAGCATTTT. This chain joins TRBV7-2 and TRBJ1-5; TRBD1 aligns across 8 bases. CDR3 size: 16 residues. With V trimmed by 0 bases and J by 7 bases, 8 bases remained unmatched. CDR1 and CDR2 (germline): SGHTA, FQGNSA.

This CDR3 is CAWSVKPTGELFF. CDR3 in DNA: TGTGCCTGGAGTGTAAAGCCAACCGGGGAGCTGTTTTTT. The V call is TRBV30, the J call TRBJ2-2; D gene uncertain. V was shortened by 0 bases and J by 5 bases, with 7 bases between the two germline ends. CDR3 length: 13 amino acids. Germline V CDR1 and CDR2: GTSNPN, SVGIG (reference sequence).

The chain combines TRBV6-1 with TRBJ1-2; maybe TRBD1 (6 bases). The CDR3 contains 15 residues. Germline V lookup: CDR1 MNHNS, CDR2 SASEGT. V lost 1 base and J lost 4, with 13 bases in between. The CDR3: CASSEGRGIIYGYTF. The CDR3 region has the DNA TGTGCCAGCAGTGAAGGCAGGGGAATAATCTATGGCTACACCTTC.

This chain uses TRBV11-2 with TRBJ2-3; a weak D match, TRBD2 (6 bases). The V gene lost 4 bases and the J gene lost 2 bases, with 19 bases spanning the gap. The CDR3 spans 17 residues. Germline values: CDR1 SGHAT, CDR2 FQNNGV. CDR3 loop: CASSSIYGGEDTDTQYF. The CDR3 DNA is TGTGCCAGCAGCTCGATTTATGGCGGGGAGGACACAGATACGCAGTATTTT.

This clone was found many times. This chain links TRBV27 with TRBJ1-5; unclear D gene. Germline CDR1 MNHEY, CDR2 SMNVEV (reference sequence). There are 15 residues in the CDR3. Trimming shortened V by 4 bases and J by 5 bases, and 15 bases separated the two germline ends. The CDR3 protein is CASSYRPGGDQPQHF. In DNA, the CDR3 is TGTGCCAGCAGTTACCGACCCGGCGGGGATCAGCCCCAGCATTTT.

The gene calls are TRBV14 and TRBJ2-3, with a possible D match to TRBD2 (6 bases). CDR3 length: 14 amino acids. Per the germline V gene, CDR1 is SGHDN and CDR2 is FVKESK. V was clipped by 5 bases and J by 10 bases, with 19 bases between them. This CDR3 reads CASSSPEPGAPQYF. CDR3 DNA sequence: TGTGCCAGCAGCTCCCCTGAGCCGGGAGCCCCGCAGTATTTT.

The J gene is TRBJ2-4, the V gene TRBV6-2 or TRBV6-3; unclear D gene. The V and J ends lost 5 bases and 7 bases respectively, with 21 bases between them. The CDR3 has 16 residues. The germline gives CDR1 MNHEY, CDR2 SVGEGT. CDR3 loop: CASSPLDTENPNIQYF. The CDR3 nucleotides are TGTGCCAGCAGTCCCCTTGACACCGAGAACCCCAACATTCAGTACTTC.

The chain couples TRBV6-6 to TRBJ1-2; tentative D call: TRBD1 (6 bases). The CDR3 is made up of 13 amino acids. Trimming left V 7 bases short and J 8 bases short, with 17 bases between. Germline CDR1 reads MNHNY; CDR2 reads SVGAGI (reference sequence). The DNA of the CDR3 is TGTGCCAGCACCAACCGGGAGGGGGTAGGCTACACCTTC. Its translation is CASTNREGVGYTF.

A single count supports this clone. The chain links TRBV6-2 or TRBV6-3 to TRBJ2-4; a weak D match, TRBD2 (5 bases). CDR1 and CDR2 (germline): MNHEY, SVGEGT. CDR3 size: 14 residues. The ends were cut back, 4 bases at V and 10 bases at J, with 17 bases in the middle. The CDR3: CASSSPKLVPIQYF. CDR3 DNA sequence: TGTGCCAGCAGTTCCCCTAAACTAGTTCCGATTCAGTACTTC.

The chain carries TRBV10-2 and TRBJ2-5, with D perhaps matching TRBD1 (6 bases). Germline CDR1 WSHSY, CDR2 SAAADI. The CDR3 contains 14 residues. Trimming pared 2 bases from V and 5 bases from J, leaving 12 bases between. CDR3 nucleotide sequence: TGCGCCAGCAGTGAGAGGGGGAAGTGGGAGACCCAGTACTTC. Translated: CASSERGKWETQYF.

The chain recombines TRBV4-2 with TRBJ1-4, with 7 bases aligning to TRBD1. CDR1 is LGHNA, CDR2 YNFKEQ, per germline. Trimming removed 8 bases from V and 4 bases from J; junction bases left unmatched: 10. CDR3 length: 15 residues. DNA for the CDR3: TGTGCCAGCGGGAGGAATGACAGGGATAATGAAAAACTGTTTTTT. Protein sequence: CASGRNDRDNEKLFF.

This chain joins TRBV4-3 and TRBJ2-5; TRBD2 matches at 13 bases. Germline trimming cut 3 bases from V and 2 bases from J; bases unmatched to any gene: 9. There are 18 residues in the CDR3. In germline, CDR1 is LGHNA, CDR2 YSLEER. The CDR3 sequence is CASSQDRLAGGRQETQYF. CDR3 sequence (DNA): TGCGCCAGCAGCCAGGATAGACTAGCGGGAGGCCGGCAAGAGACCCAGTACTTC.

This clone was observed a few times. The J gene is TRBJ2-3, the V gene TRBV11-2; 7 bases line up with TRBD1. Germline V CDR1 and CDR2: SGHAT, FQNNGV. The CDR3 extends over 16 amino acids. V trimming: 1 base; J trimming: 0 bases; junction bases outside the gene matches: 4. The CDR3 DNA is TGTGCCAGCAGCTTAGGGACAGGATCTAGCACAGATACGCAGTATTTT. Translated, it gives CASSLGTGSSTDTQYF.

This chain joins TRBV7-8 and TRBJ2-1; 13 nucleotides match TRBD2. The CDR3 has 16 residues. J was trimmed by 9 bases and V by 6 bases; bases with no gene match: 11. The germline gives CDR1 SGHVS, CDR2 FQNEAQ. The CDR3 nucleotides are TGTGCCAGCAGACGACTAGCGGGAGGCCCCCTAGGTGAGCAGTTCTTC. Translating it yields CASRRLAGGPLGEQFF.

The chain is built from TRBV5-1 and TRBJ2-1; D gene uncertain. The V and J ends lost 4 bases and 4 bases respectively, with 9 bases between them. CDR1 and CDR2 (germline): SGHRS, YFSETQ. This CDR3 has 13 amino acids. DNA of the CDR3: TGCGCCAGCAGCGAGGAACTTTACAATGAGCAGTTCTTC. Its translation is CASSEELYNEQFF.

This clone was picked up a small number of times. The chain couples TRBV20-1 to TRBJ1-2, with D possibly TRBD1 on 5 matching bases. The germline gives CDR1 DFQATT, CDR2 SNEGSKA (reference sequence). This CDR3 has 14 amino acids. V lost 3 bases and J lost 5, with 16 bases in between. The CDR3 region is CSASRSGTRYGYTF. CDR3 DNA: TGCAGTGCTAGTAGGTCCGGGACTCGGTATGGCTACACCTTC.

This clone was picked up one time. The chain employs TRBV6-5 and TRBJ1-1; 9 nucleotides match TRBD1. Germline CDR1 reads MNHEY; CDR2 reads SVGAGI. This CDR3 region has 15 residues. The V segment lost 4 bases and the J segment 1 base; nucleotides outside the gene matches: 4. The CDR3 coding sequence is TGTGCCAGCAGTTCCCTGACAGGGGGGAACACTGAAGCTTTCTTT. This encodes CASSSLTGGNTEAFF.

The V call is TRBV27, the J call TRBJ2-7; 7 bases fit TRBD1. Germline assignment: CDR1 MNHEY and CDR2 SMNVEV (reference sequence). CDR3 length: 14 residues. Trimming at V came to 2 bases and at J to 3 bases, leaving 4 bases not matched to a gene. DNA for the CDR3: TGTGCCAGCAGTTTAGGTGCAGGGGGCTACGAGCAGTACTTC. This encodes CASSLGAGGYEQYF.

A few counts support this clone. V and J are TRBV7-2 and TRBJ1-3; 10 nucleotides align to TRBD1. Germline V lookup: CDR1 SGHTA, CDR2 FQGNSA. This CDR3 has 15 residues. The V segment lost 4 bases and the J segment 4 bases; nucleotides outside the gene matches: 4. DNA for the CDR3: TGTGCCAGCAGCTCCATGACAGGGGGCGGAAACACCATATATTTT. Translating it yields CASSSMTGGGNTIYF.